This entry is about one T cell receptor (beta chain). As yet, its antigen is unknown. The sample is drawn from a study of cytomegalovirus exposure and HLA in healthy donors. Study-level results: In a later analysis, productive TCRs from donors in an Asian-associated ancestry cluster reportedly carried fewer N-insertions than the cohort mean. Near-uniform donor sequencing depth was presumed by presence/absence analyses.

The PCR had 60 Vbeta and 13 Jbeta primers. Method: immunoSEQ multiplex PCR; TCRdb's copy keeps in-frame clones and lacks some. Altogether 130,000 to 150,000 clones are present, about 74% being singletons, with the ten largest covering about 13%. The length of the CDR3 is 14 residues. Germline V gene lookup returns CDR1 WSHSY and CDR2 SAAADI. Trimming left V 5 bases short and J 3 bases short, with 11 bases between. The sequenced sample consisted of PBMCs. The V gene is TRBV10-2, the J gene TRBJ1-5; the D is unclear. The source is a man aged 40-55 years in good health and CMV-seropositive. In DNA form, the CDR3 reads TGCGCCAGCAGTAGCAGGTCTAACAATCAGCCCCAGCATTTT. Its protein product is CASSSRSNNQPQHF.